This T cell receptor (beta chain) was identified during a study of naive and memory T cell subsets. Study-level results: Possibly reflecting memory cells re-expressing CD45RA, a few larger clonotypes occurred in naive repertoires, especially CD8. There was no ground truth to check naive and memory subset results.

Two oligonucleotides, mixed equimolar, formed the beta constant-region primer covering TRBC1 and TRBC2. Four rounds of PCR amplified the ligated cDNA using nested alpha and beta constant-region primers plus SP2. An oligonucleotide with the SP2 primer and a 12-nucleotide UMI was ligated to the cDNA 3' end. TCRdb itself ran the UMI-ligation and nested PCR reads through MiXCR, one entry per CDR3 protein. Here the sample spans roughly 100,000 distinct CDR3 sequences, around 15% being singletons. Alpha and beta libraries were amplified separately from the second PCR onward. This clonotype was found a few times. Its antigen is currently unknown. Sequencing was performed on naive CD8+ T cells from blood. This sequence originates from a human donor in good health.

In DNA, the CDR3 is TGTGCCAGCAGCTTTAGGGTAGCGCAAGTAGACTACAATGAGCAGTTCTTC. Translated, it gives CASSFRVAQVDYNEQFF. The V gene is TRBV7-9, the J gene TRBJ2-1; tentative D call: TRBD2 (5 bases). Between the trimmed V and J ends, which lost 3 bases and 3 bases, there was a span of 18 bases. This CDR3 region has 17 residues. Germline V gene sequence: CDR1 SEHNR, CDR2 FQNEAQ (reference sequence).